This T cell receptor (beta chain) was found in a study of preoperative IRX-2 immunotherapy in early breast cancer. The V gene end was trimmed by 6 bases and the J gene end by 2 bases; junction bases not matched to a gene: 2. The CDR3 spans 14 residues. Germline loops: CDR1 MNHGY, CDR2 SAAAGT. Treatment specified: preoperative locoregional IRX-2 cytokine immunotherapy. Preoperative locoregional IRX-2 cytokine immunotherapy was tested in the phase Ib source study. This clone was seen a few times. Measured with immunoSEQ multiplex PCR; TCRdb has only the in-frame clones, and not every one. The sample shows over 950 clones, under 80% of them seen only once.

The sequencing here drew on tumor tissue, taken before IRX-2 immunotherapy. The sequence was obtained from a human donor with breast cancer. This chain joins TRBV6-8 and TRBJ2-7, with 12 positions matching TRBD2. CDR3 residues: CASSTSGGTYEQYF. The CDR3 coding sequence is TGTGCCAGCAGCACTAGCGGGGGGACCTACGAGCAGTACTTC.